This TCR beta chain was found in a study of blood T cell repertoires in COVID-19. TCRdb's copy holds only in-frame clones and misses some; the assay was immunoSEQ multiplex PCR. The sample holds about 98,000 clones; more than 75% are singletons and the top ten take approximately 10%. Germline V lookup: CDR1 SGHAT, CDR2 FQNNGV. V lost 0 bases and J 4 bases, leaving 9 bases between the germline ends. CDR3 length: 15 residues. The chain recombines TRBV11-2 with TRBJ1-4; perhaps TRBD1 as D (5 bases). The sequence derives from a man aged 45-60 years with acute or convalescent COVID-19. Sequenced: peripheral blood. DNA of the CDR3: TGTGCCAGCAGCTTAGATCCCAGGGTTAATGAAAAACTGTTTTTT. This codes for CASSLDPRVNEKLFF.